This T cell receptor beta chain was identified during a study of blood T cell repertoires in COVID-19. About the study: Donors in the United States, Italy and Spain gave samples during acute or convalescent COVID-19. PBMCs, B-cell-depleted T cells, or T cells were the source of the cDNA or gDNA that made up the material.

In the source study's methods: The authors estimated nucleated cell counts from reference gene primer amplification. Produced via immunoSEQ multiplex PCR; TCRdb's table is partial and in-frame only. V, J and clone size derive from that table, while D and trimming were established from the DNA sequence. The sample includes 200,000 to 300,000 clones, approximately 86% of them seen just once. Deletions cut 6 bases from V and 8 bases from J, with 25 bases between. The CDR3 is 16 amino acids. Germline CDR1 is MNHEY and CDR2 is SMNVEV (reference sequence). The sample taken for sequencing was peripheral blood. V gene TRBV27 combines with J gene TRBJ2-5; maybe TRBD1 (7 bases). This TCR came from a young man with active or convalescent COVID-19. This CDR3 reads CASSQPSGGLGGTQYF. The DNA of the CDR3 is TGTGCCAGCAGCCAACCCTCAGGGGGGCTCGGTGGAACCCAGTACTTC.